The 6 T cell receptor beta chains below were found in one sample sequenced in a study of spatial heterogeneity in lung cancer. Each CDR3 protein gets one entry after TCRdb re-called the 5' RACE reads with MiXCR. The table lists some 120,000 distinct CDR3 sequences, 9.5% to 15% of them singletons, with roughly 15% in the top ten. Time point indicated: blood at routine non-recurrence follow-up after resection. The sequenced material consisted of unsorted whole RNA from tumor, nontumor lung or frozen PBMC. The starting material was PBMCs, obtained at follow-up. The receptor set was obtained from a male donor with early-stage non-small cell lung cancer.

There are many counts of this clonotype. The rearrangement links TRBV28 to TRBJ1-3; D is uncertain. The V and J ends lost 6 bases and 2 bases respectively, with 11 bases between them. This CDR3 spans 14 amino acids. Germline V gives CDR1 MDHEN, CDR2 SYDVKM. CDR3 amino acids: CASSSRRTGNTIYF. CDR3 coding DNA: TGTGCCAGCAGCTCACGGCGTACTGGAAACACCATATATTTT.

The gene calls are TRBV27 and TRBJ1-5, with D hard to call. The ends were cut back, 5 bases at V and 0 bases at J, with 14 bases in the middle. Germline assignment: CDR1 MNHEY and CDR2 SMNVEV (reference sequence). The CDR3 runs 16 residues. The CDR3 nucleotides are TGTGCCAGCAGTCCCGCAACACAGAATAGCAATCAGCCCCAGCATTTT. Its translation is CASSPATQNSNQPQHF.

This clonotype was recorded at least ten times. J is TRBJ2-1 and V is TRBV10-3, with D possibly matching TRBD2 (7 bases). The CDR3 length is 17 residues. Per germline, CDR1 ENHRY and CDR2 SYGVKD. The V end lost 6 bases, the J end lost 5 bases, and 23 bases lay between the germline ends. The DNA of the CDR3 is TGTGCCATCAGACCACGACAGGCCAGACGGGAGGACAATGAGCAGTTCTTC. It specifies CAIRPRQARREDNEQFF.

Here the CDR3 reads CASSLRRTGGTDTQYF. In DNA, the CDR3 is TGTGCCAGCAGCTTAAGGAGGACAGGGGGCACAGATACGCAGTATTTT. The rearrangement joins TRBV11-2 to TRBJ2-3; the match to TRBD1 covers 9 bases. The CDR3 length is 16 residues. The J segment lost 1 base and the V segment lost 2 bases, leaving 4 bases of the junction unmatched. The germline V gene has CDR1 SGHAT and CDR2 FQNNGV. Based on the CDR3 plus reference TRBV11-2 and TRBJ2-3, the full variable domain is EAGVAQSPRYKIIEKRQSVAFWCNPISGHATLYWYQQILGQGPKLLIQFQNNGVVDDSQLPKDRFSAERLKGVDSTLKIQPAKLEDSAVYLCASSLRRTGGTDTQYFGPGTRLTVL.

There are many counts of this clonotype. The genes are TRBV7-2 and TRBJ2-6; D unresolved. Deletions cut 2 bases from V and 2 bases from J, with 7 bases between. There are 15 residues in the CDR3. The germline gives CDR1 SGHTA, CDR2 FQGNSA. The CDR3 nucleotides are TGTGCCAGCAGCTTAATGAGTGCTGGGGCCAACGTCCTGACTTTC. It encodes CASSLMSAGANVLTF. Variable domain in full (rest from reference TRBV7-2 and TRBJ2-6): GAGVSQSPSNKVTEKGKDVELRCDPISGHTALYWYRQSLGQGLEFLIYFQGNSAPDKSGLPSDRFSAERTGGSVSTLTIQRTQQEDSAVYLCASSLMSAGANVLTFGAGSRLTVL.

This clonotype came up a few times. V is TRBV4-1 and J is TRBJ2-7; the match to TRBD2 covers 9 bases. The CDR3 is made up of 16 amino acids. Germline assignment: CDR1 MGHRA and CDR2 YSYEKL. J gave up 2 bases and V 2 bases, and 7 bases lay outside the gene matches. The CDR3 DNA follows: TGCGCCAGCAGCCAATTCGCCCTAGCGGGGCCCTACGAGCAGTACTTC. It is translated as CASSQFALAGPYEQYF.